This T cell receptor (beta chain) was documented in a study of shared clonotypes between healthy human individuals. Study-level results: A limitation of the genetic and exposure-history diversity represented arose from few donors.

The data were produced by immunoSEQ multiplex PCR, yet TCRdb's version contains in-frame clones alone and is incomplete. The data show roughly 480,000 clones, around 80% seen once. Comment on this clone: What it binds is not known.

V was shortened by 2 bases and J by 10 bases, with 20 bases between the two germline ends. The CDR3 sequence is 16 residues long. Germline CDR1 is MNHEY and CDR2 is SMNVEV (reference sequence). The source of this sequence is a woman aged 40 to 55 in good health. Some clones in this sample may be carry-over from other donors' samples. The chain uses TRBV27 and TRBJ2-2, with D possibly being TRBD1 (6 bases). Sequencing was done on a sample of PBMCs. For the CDR3, the DNA is TGTGCCAGCAGTTTAAGCTTAATGAGGGGGAGCGAGGAGCTGTTTTTT. Translation: CASSLSLMRGSEELFF.